This note documents a single T cell receptor beta chain sequence. This clonotype has a handful of counts. Which antigen it targets is not known. There are no base qualities to consult, and no much larger clone falls within one base. Systemically healthy Caucasian individuals from Russia, around 39 in total and aged about 6 to 100 years, were included as donors. Approximately 9.3 milliliters of peripheral blood were collected from each donor into EDTA-treated Vacutainer tubes. Ficoll-Paque density-gradient centrifugation was used to isolate PBMCs, with at least 6.5 million per sample. Total RNA, at least 5.5 micrograms per sample, was extracted from PBMCs with Trizol reagent. The percentages of naive CD45RAhigh/CD27high T cells were determined by flow cytometry on a PBMC aliquot from every donor. Libraries were prepared through 5' RACE. Instrument used: Illumina HiSeq 2500. A second PCR of about 6 to 11 cycles was performed with a sample-barcoded 5' primer and a J-beta primer mix. Each TCR beta cDNA molecule received a unique molecular identifier from a template-switch 5' adaptor carrying 12 random nucleotides. Each sample yielded at least 2.5 million CDR3-containing paired-end reads. First-strand cDNA was synthesized from all RNA with the Mint cDNA synthesis kit, primed by a TRBC-specific oligonucleotide. After uracil-DNA glycosylase treatment, a first 18-cycle PCR used universal primers M1SS and BC2_uni_R on all cDNA. As for the authors' bioinformatics: For normalization, 1 million high-quality reads, each with a distinct molecular identifier, were randomly selected from each sample. Reads sharing molecular identifiers were discarded rather than binned into consensus sequences. CDR3 identification, clonotype clustering and error correction used MiTCR with a Q25 quality threshold and the strictest error-elimination algorithm. A nonparametric unseen species model with Euler transformation was used to estimate lower-bound total TCR beta diversity. TCRdb reanalyzed the raw reads on its own, using fastp at Q25 for trimming and MiXCR for clone calling, and kept in-frame beta chains. Each entry merges the rows of one CDR3 protein and shows their most common DNA and genes. The authors' filters were not applied to this entry. Present in this sample are more than 650,000 distinct CDR3 sequences, about 55% of which were seen just once. Of the sample, about 38% is held by the ten largest clones.

Including the terminal cysteine and phenylalanine, the CDR3 comprises 15 residues. Kept here is only the CDR3 DNA, which spans 45 bases and is read in frame from base 1. V is trimmed back by 5 bases and J by 8 bases, and the junction contains 12 bases that no gene match accounts for. The germline V gene specifies SNHLY as CDR1 and FYNNEI as CDR2. The sample comes from a study of blood T cells in healthy people across ages (dated by TCRdb to between 2015 and 2017). With respect to the entire study: Template switching captured roughly one uniquely barcoded TCR beta cDNA molecule per two T cells in model experiments. To avoid experimental bias, donors of different ages were distributed randomly across sequencing lanes. The donors were divided into four age groups: young (average roughly 17 years), middle-aged (around 37), aged (about 60) and long-lived (around 80). The study analyzed two additional independent replicas of 1 million unique cDNA reads from the same blood draw for two donors, one aged 18 to 30 and one aged 80 or older. Age-related changes in TCR beta repertoire diversity were measured in the study by deep sequencing normalized with unique cDNA molecular identifiers. Study-wide findings and limitations: Donor CMV infection status was unknown, potentially confounding age-related changes in expanded clonotypes. Estimates of total diversity based on one million sequenced T cells were considered lower bounds and underestimates. The percentage of naive T cells measured by flow cytometry correlated strongly with observed TCR beta diversity. The long-lived group showed more naive CD4+ T cells, fewer expanded clones and increased TCR diversity than the aged group, suggesting age selection. Since profiling was done on bulk unsorted PBMCs, naive and antigen-experienced compartments could not be conclusively compared. Observed TCR beta diversity per million T cells fell roughly linearly with age, and a significant reduction was already apparent by age around 36.

The sample comprised blood. The clonotype originates from a man older than 75 in good health. Here the chain combines TRBV2 and TRBJ2-1, with 7 central nucleotides matching TRBD2. The CDR3 protein is CASSSGSGTTDEQFF. The nucleotides are TGTGCCAGCAGTTCCGGATCCGGGACTACCGATGAGCAGTTCTTC.